Presented here are 29 T cell receptor beta chains from one specimen sequenced in a study of blood T cell repertoires in COVID-19. Here immunoSEQ multiplex PCR was the method, and the copy in TCRdb shows in-frame clones only, minus some. The profile covers approximately 250,000 clones, with under 95% appearing a single time and about 3% taken by the ten largest. The sample consisted of PBMCs or T cells enriched from blood (not recorded which). The origin of the receptors is a man aged 40-50 years who had been exposed to COVID-19.

The genes are TRBV9 and TRBJ2-7; perhaps TRBD2 as D (6 bases). The CDR3 is made up of 15 amino acids. CDR1 and CDR2 from the germline V gene are SGDLS and YYNGEE. Trimming shortened V by 1 base and J by 0 bases, and 11 bases separated the two germline ends. The DNA of the CDR3 is TGTGCCAGCAGCGTACTCGCGGGAACCTCCTACGAGCAGTACTTC. Its translation: CASSVLAGTSYEQYF.

The chain uses TRBV28 and TRBJ1-2; D is undetermined. V was cut by 5 bases and J by 4 bases, with 20 bases left in between. Germline V gives CDR1 MDHEN, CDR2 SYDVKM. The CDR3 covers 16 residues. CDR3 loop: CASSLSWNDDSYGYTF. The CDR3 DNA follows: TGTGCCAGCAGTCTTAGCTGGAACGACGATAGCTATGGCTACACCTTC.

This chain links TRBV24-1 with TRBJ2-2; TRBD1 matches 7 bases. The CDR3 contains 16 residues. Germline V lookup: CDR1 KGHDR, CDR2 SFDVKD. Germline trimming cut 7 bases from V and 3 bases from J; bases unmatched to any gene: 10. The CDR3 coding sequence is TGTGCCACCAGGGGCACCGGGACAGCCTACACCGGGGAGCTGTTTTTT. Translating gives CATRGTGTAYTGELFF.

The chain combines TRBV28 with TRBJ1-2; 8 nucleotides line up with TRBD1. V was pared by 5 bases and J by 2 bases, with 4 bases of the junction left unmatched. CDR3 size: 14 residues. Germline V gene lookup returns CDR1 MDHEN and CDR2 SYDVKM. The CDR3 DNA reads TGTGCCAGCAGTCCCCGGACAGGGAACTATGGCTACACCTTC. Translation: CASSPRTGNYGYTF.

This clone was observed a single time. The same CDR3 is also encoded by other DNA sequences in this sample. The chain carries TRBV27 and TRBJ1-5; D possibly corresponds to TRBD1 (6 bases). The CDR3 spans 14 residues. V was cut by 6 bases and J by 3 bases, with 12 bases left in between. Germline CDR1 and CDR2: MNHEY and SMNVEV (reference sequence). The CDR3 coding sequence is TGTGCCAGCAGCCCGGACAGAAACAATCAGCCCCAGCATTTT. This sequence encodes CASSPDRNNQPQHF.

This clone was detected only once. The V gene is TRBV5-1, the J gene TRBJ2-7, with 9 positions matching TRBD1. Per the germline V gene, CDR1 is SGHRS and CDR2 is YFSETQ. The ends lost 4 bases at V and 2 bases at J; junction bases unmatched: 4. The length of the CDR3 is 14 residues. CDR3 amino acids: CASSRRTGAYEQYF. Written as DNA, the CDR3 is TGCGCCAGCAGCCGCCGGACAGGGGCCTACGAGCAGTACTTC.

V and J are TRBV9 and TRBJ2-5; 8 bases align to TRBD2. The CDR3 covers 16 residues. Per the germline V gene, CDR1 is SGDLS and CDR2 is YYNGEE. Losses at the gene ends were 0 bases for V and 1 base for J; bases not matched to a gene: 5. The CDR3 protein is CASSVGTSGLQETQYF. The DNA for the CDR3 is TGTGCCAGCAGCGTAGGTACTAGCGGTCTCCAAGAGACCCAGTACTTC.

The V and J genes are TRBV7-9 and TRBJ1-4; D is possibly TRBD1 (6 bases). Germline V gene data show CDR1 as SEHNR and CDR2 as FQNEAQ (reference sequence). Trimming shortened V by 1 base and J by 6 bases, and 12 bases separated the two germline ends. This CDR3 comprises 15 residues. The CDR3 here is CASSLERGAYEKLFF. In DNA form, the CDR3 reads TGTGCCAGCAGCTTAGAGCGGGGGGCATATGAAAAACTGTTTTTT.

The chain links TRBV10-1 to TRBJ2-2; TRBD1 aligns across 10 bases. V lost 0 bases and J lost 3; bases outside the gene matches: 4. The germline CDR1 and CDR2 sequences are WNHNN and SYGVQD (reference sequence). CDR3 length equals 17 residues. The CDR3 reads CASSESVGTGDTGELFF. The CDR3 coding sequence is TGCGCCAGCAGTGAGTCGGTTGGGACAGGGGACACCGGGGAGCTGTTTTTT.

This chain uses TRBV9 with TRBJ2-7; D not resolved. V shed 4 bases and J shed 2 bases, with 13 bases lying between them. This CDR3 contains 14 residues. From germline, CDR1 is SGDLS and CDR2 YYNGEE. CDR3 sequence: CASSNSGLAYEQYF. CDR3 nucleotide sequence: TGTGCCAGCAGCAACAGTGGTTTGGCCTACGAGCAGTACTTC.

V is TRBV27 and J is TRBJ2-7; TRBD2 matches at 8 bases. Trimming cost V 6 bases and J 2 bases; bases outside gene matches: 6. The CDR3 consists of 14 residues. Germline V lookup: CDR1 MNHEY, CDR2 SMNVEV (reference sequence). The CDR3 loop reads CASSTAGAAYEQYF. For the CDR3, the DNA is TGTGCCAGCAGCACAGCGGGAGCGGCCTACGAGCAGTACTTC.

The genes are TRBV7-9 and TRBJ1-2; D possibly corresponds to TRBD1 (5 bases). Germline assignment: CDR1 SEHNR and CDR2 FQNEAQ (reference sequence). The CDR3 covers 15 residues. With 6 bases removed from V and 9 bases from J, the gap between germline ends came to 23 bases. The CDR3 loop reads CASSLNRGWDMRYTF. CDR3 coding DNA: TGTGCCAGCAGTCTAAATAGGGGTTGGGATATGCGCTACACCTTC.

The chain uses TRBV9 and TRBJ2-2; D is possibly TRBD2 (5 bases). The V gene's germline CDR1 is SGDLS and CDR2 YYNGEE. Between the trimmed V and J ends, which lost 4 bases and 5 bases, there was a span of 15 bases. The CDR3 length is 15 residues. The CDR3 here is CASSPFSVGTGELFF. In DNA, the CDR3 is TGTGCCAGCAGCCCATTTAGCGTCGGGACCGGGGAGCTGTTTTTT.

The V gene is TRBV24-1, the J gene TRBJ2-1, with D unresolved. This CDR3 has 14 amino acids. Deletions cut 6 bases from V and 10 bases from J, with 18 bases between. In germline, CDR1 is KGHDR, CDR2 SFDVKD. CDR3 region: CATSPLHDGGEQFF. In DNA form, the CDR3 reads TGTGCCACCAGTCCACTACACGACGGTGGAGAGCAGTTCTTC.

V is TRBV27 and J is TRBJ2-1; D is unclear. The CDR3 contains 16 residues. CDR1 MNHEY and CDR2 SMNVEV come from the germline V gene (reference sequence). The ends were cut back, 6 bases at V and 3 bases at J, with 18 bases in the middle. The CDR3 region has the DNA TGTGCCAGCAGCCCGATACAAGAAGAAATCTACAATGAGCAGTTCTTC. Translation: CASSPIQEEIYNEQFF.

V and J are TRBV7-2 and TRBJ2-7, with TRBD2 matching over 11 bases. CDR1 is SGHTA and CDR2 is FQGNSA in the germline V gene. The CDR3 is 17 residues long. The V gene end was trimmed by 6 bases and the J gene end by 0 bases; junction bases not matched to a gene: 10. The CDR3 sequence is CASSLTSGSQISYEQYF. The CDR3 DNA reads as TGTGCCAGCAGTTTAACTAGCGGGAGTCAGATCTCCTACGAGCAGTACTTC.

V usage is TRBV11-2 and J usage is TRBJ1-3; the D is unclear. This CDR3 contains 13 residues. V gave up 5 bases and J gave up 2 bases, with 7 bases separating them. In germline, CDR1 is SGHAT, CDR2 FQNNGV. DNA of the CDR3: TGTGCCAGCAGCCCCTTTGCTGGAAACACCATATATTTT. As protein: CASSPFAGNTIYF. The full variable domain, rest sourced from reference TRBV11-2 and TRBJ1-3, is EAGVAQSPRYKIIEKRQSVAFWCNPISGHATLYWYQQILGQGPKLLIQFQNNGVVDDSQLPKDRFSAERLKGVDSTLKIQPAKLEDSAVYLCASSPFAGNTIYFGEGSWLTVV.

The rearrangement joins TRBV4-2 to TRBJ1-2; D is perhaps TRBD1 (6 bases). Trimming pared 0 bases from V and 4 bases from J, leaving 12 bases between. In germline, CDR1 is LGHNA, CDR2 YNFKEQ. The CDR3 contains 15 residues. CDR3 loop: CASSQDYREIYGYTF. CDR3 sequence (DNA): TGTGCCAGCAGCCAAGATTACAGGGAAATCTATGGCTACACCTTC.

CDR3 sequence reads: CASSSYAAGGSADTQYF. The CDR3 coding sequence is TGTGCCAGCAGTTCCTATGCCGCAGGGGGATCGGCAGATACGCAGTATTTT. This chain joins TRBV28 and TRBJ2-3; 7 positions agree with TRBD1. Germline trimming cut 4 bases from V and 4 bases from J; bases unmatched to any gene: 14. This CDR3 contains 17 residues. Germline-derived CDR1 and CDR2 are MDHEN and SYDVKM.

The J gene is TRBJ1-2, the V gene TRBV7-9; possibly TRBD1 for D (5 bases). The CDR3 loop spans 17 amino acids. Germline assignment: CDR1 SEHNR and CDR2 FQNEAQ (reference sequence). Trimming removed 0 bases at V and 2 bases at J, with 16 bases between. The CDR3, as DNA: TGTGCCAGCAGCTTAGCGGGGGGACTGACGAGAAACTATGGCTACACCTTC. Its protein is CASSLAGGLTRNYGYTF.

The CDR3 loop is CASSPLKTHYEQYF. DNA for the CDR3: TGTGCCAGCTCACCTCTAAAGACTCATTACGAGCAGTACTTC. V gene TRBV18 combines with J gene TRBJ2-7, with no clear D. The germline V gene encodes CDR1 KGHSH and CDR2 LQKENI. The CDR3 is 14 amino acids. Trimming cost V 3 bases and J 4 bases, with 13 bases left between them.

The chain carries TRBV30 and TRBJ1-4; no reliable D call. The CDR3 is 13 amino acids. V was trimmed by 5 bases and J by 5 bases, leaving 12 bases between them. Germline CDR1 reads GTSNPN; CDR2 reads SVGIG (reference sequence). The CDR3 region is CAWDLQRNEKLFF. The CDR3 DNA reads TGTGCCTGGGACCTTCAGCGGAATGAAAAACTGTTTTTT.

The chain is built from TRBV5-1 and TRBJ2-7; no clear D gene. V was cut by 2 bases and J by 3 bases, with 12 bases left in between. Germline V lookup: CDR1 SGHRS, CDR2 YFSETQ. This CDR3 has 14 amino acids. CDR3 DNA sequence: TGCGCCAGCAGCTTACGACTTGAAAGCTACGAGCAGTACTTC. This codes for CASSLRLESYEQYF.

V is TRBV30 and J is TRBJ1-5; the match to TRBD1 covers 11 bases. The CDR3 has 14 amino acids. J lost 6 bases, V lost 1 base, and 2 bases had no gene match. Germline CDR1 is GTSNPN and CDR2 is SVGIG (reference sequence). The DNA of the CDR3 is TGTGCCTGGAGTGGCGGGACAGGGGGTCAGCCCCAGCATTTT. It encodes CAWSGGTGGQPQHF.

V gene TRBV28 combines with J gene TRBJ1-1, with a tentative D call TRBD1 (5 bases). The V gene lost 3 bases and the J gene lost 1 base, with 18 bases spanning the gap. Germline CDR1 reads MDHEN; CDR2 reads SYDVKM. The CDR3 sequence is 17 residues long. CDR3 DNA: TGTGCCAGCAGTTTTTTTTCCAGGGCTCCAGGGAACACTGAAGCTTTCTTT. The encoded protein is CASSFFSRAPGNTEAFF.

The chain combines TRBV28 with TRBJ1-1, with D unclear. From germline, CDR1 is MDHEN and CDR2 SYDVKM. V was pared by 6 bases and J by 4 bases, with 12 bases between. There are 13 residues in the CDR3. The CDR3 coding sequence is TGTGCCAGCAGCCGTGTCGTCAGCACTGAAGCTTTCTTT. This codes for CASSRVVSTEAFF.

V is TRBV9 and J is TRBJ2-3; 11 bases map to TRBD1. Unmatched junction bases numbered 6, after V lost 2 bases and J lost 4 bases. Looked up from germline, CDR1 is SGDLS and CDR2 is YYNGEE. The CDR3 extends over 16 amino acids. Here the CDR3 reads CASSVQDRGLADTQYF. The CDR3 DNA is TGTGCCAGCAGCGTTCAGGACAGGGGGCTTGCAGATACGCAGTATTTT.

The chain has TRBV10-3 and TRBJ1-2, with TRBD1 matching 7 bases. Trimming took 3 bases from V and 7 from J; bases not matched to a gene: 8. The germline CDR1 and CDR2 sequences are ENHRY and SYGVKD. The CDR3 has 14 amino acids. For the CDR3, the DNA is TGTGCCATCAGTGAACGACAGGGATTTTTTGGCTACACCTTC. Amino acids: CAISERQGFFGYTF.

This chain joins TRBV27 and TRBJ2-7, with 8 bases matching TRBD1. The CDR3 sequence is 13 residues long. The germline V gene has CDR1 MNHEY and CDR2 SMNVEV (reference sequence). After removal of 6 bases from V and 2 bases from J, the junction contained 3 bases not matched to a gene. CDR3 residues: CASRAGGAYEQYF. As DNA, the CDR3 is TGTGCCAGCAGGGCAGGGGGCGCCTACGAGCAGTACTTC.